The 31 T cell receptor beta chains reported below all come from one sample, sequenced in a study of cytomegalovirus exposure and HLA in healthy donors (dated by TCRdb to 2017 to 2019). Library preparation employed the immunoSEQ multiplex PCR assay. The multiplex PCR relied on a mix of 60 forward primers for TCR Vbeta segments and 13 reverse primers for TCR Jbeta segments. TCRdb took this table from immuneACCESS and kept in-frame rearrangements with V and J called. Such tables lack part of the clones; where checked against another copy, unresolved V genes explain under half of the gap, and the rest is unexplained. This sample has under 300,000 clones in its table, and around 81% of those were observed once. 8% of the sample is taken by the ten largest. Input material: PBMCs. The receptors were gathered from a woman in her sixties in good health and CMV-seropositive.

J is TRBJ2-7 and V is TRBV7-9; perhaps TRBD1 as D (6 bases). This CDR3 is built from 14 residues. Germline V gene sequence: CDR1 SEHNR, CDR2 FQNEAQ (reference sequence). The V end was cut by 0 bases, the J end by 2 bases, with 8 bases between. CDR3 protein: CASSLADSPYEQYF. In nucleotides, the CDR3 is TGTGCCAGCAGCTTAGCGGACAGCCCCTACGAGCAGTACTTC.

This rearrangement joins TRBV6-6 to TRBJ1-5, with D perhaps TRBD1 (6 bases). There are 14 residues in the CDR3. Germline CDR1 and CDR2: MNHNY and SVGAGI (reference sequence). Trimming removed 11 bases at V and 6 bases at J, with 20 bases between. CDR3 protein: CAGSRGGASQPQHF. The CDR3, as DNA: TGTGCCGGTTCCCGGGGGGGGGCGAGTCAGCCCCAGCATTTT.

The chain carries TRBV10-2 and TRBJ2-3; 11 nucleotides match TRBD2. The length of the CDR3 is 15 residues. Trimming at V came to 8 bases and at J to 2 bases, leaving 6 bases not matched to a gene. Per the germline V gene, CDR1 is WSHSY and CDR2 is SAAADI. This CDR3 is CASELLAGVTDTQYF. The CDR3 coding sequence is TGCGCCAGCGAATTACTAGCGGGAGTCACAGATACGCAGTATTTT.

The chain links TRBV28 to TRBJ2-7; the match to TRBD2 covers 11 bases. The CDR3 consists of 14 residues. Germline V lookup: CDR1 MDHEN, CDR2 SYDVKM. The J segment lost 6 bases and the V segment lost 6 bases, leaving 7 bases of the junction unmatched. The CDR3, as DNA: TGTGCCAGCAGAATCCTTCTAGCGGGGGGCGAGCAGTACTTC. Its translation: CASRILLAGGEQYF. Full variable domain (rest looked up from reference TRBV28 and TRBJ2-7): DVKVTQSSRYLVKRTGEKVFLECVQDMDHENMFWYRQDPGLGLRLIYFSYDVKMKEKGDIPEGYSVSREKKERFSLILESASTNQTSMYLCASRILLAGGEQYFGPGTRLTVT.

In its sample, this clone was seen a few times. The J gene is TRBJ2-2, the V gene TRBV9; 8 positions match TRBD1. The germline gives CDR1 SGDLS, CDR2 YYNGEE. CDR3 length equals 19 residues. J lost 3 bases, V lost 4 bases, and 17 bases had no gene match. CDR3 DNA sequence: TGTGCCAGCAGCACCCGCCGGGACAGGCCACGGCCGGACACCGGGGAGCTGTTTTTT. Translation: CASSTRRDRPRPDTGELFF.

This clone was picked up one time. The chain links TRBV9 to TRBJ1-2, with 7 bases lining up with TRBD1. Trimming removed 3 bases from V and 4 bases from J; junction bases left unmatched: 6. The CDR3 is 14 amino acids. From germline, CDR1 is SGDLS and CDR2 YYNGEE. Here the CDR3 reads CASSGQGTGYGYTF. CDR3 DNA sequence: TGTGCCAGCAGCGGACAGGGAACTGGCTATGGCTACACCTTC.

The chain combines TRBV15 with TRBJ2-2, with 7 bases that match TRBD1. Trimming at V came to 4 bases and at J to 7 bases, leaving 0 bases not matched to a gene. The CDR3 has 12 residues. Germline lookup yields CDR1 LNHNV and CDR2 YYDKDF (reference sequence). The CDR3 DNA follows: TGTGCCACCAGCACAGGGGGCGGGGAGCTGTTTTTT. Translation: CATSTGGGELFF.

This rearrangement joins TRBV9 to TRBJ2-5; D might be TRBD1 (6 bases). The DNA end favors TRBJ2-7, so the J call may be wrong. Germline V lookup: CDR1 SGDLS, CDR2 YYNGEE. This CDR3 is built from 14 residues. For the CDR3, the DNA is TGTGCCAGCAGCCCCTGGGACAACCCCTACGAGCAGTACTTC. As protein: CASSPWDNPYEQYF.

This chain connects TRBV6-5 to TRBJ1-1; TRBD1 matches at 7 bases. The CDR3 runs to 13 residues. Germline trimming cut 2 bases from V and 11 bases from J; bases unmatched to any gene: 8. Germline-derived CDR1 and CDR2 are MNHEY and SVGAGI. Here the CDR3 DNA reads TGTGCCAGCAGTTACAGGAGGGGGCGAAGTGCTTTCTTT. This encodes CASSYRRGRSAFF.

This clone has more than one count but fewer than ten. V and J are TRBV7-6 and TRBJ2-7; TRBD2 matches 9 bases. The germline V gene has CDR1 SGHVS and CDR2 FNYEAQ. Germline trimming cut 1 base from V and 0 bases from J; bases unmatched to any gene: 4. The CDR3 runs 16 residues. Here the CDR3 DNA reads TGTGCCAGCAGCTTAGGTACTAGCGGGCTCTCCTACGAGCAGTACTTC. The encoded protein is CASSLGTSGLSYEQYF.

The V gene is TRBV2, the J gene TRBJ2-1, with 7 bases matching TRBD1. Germline V CDR1 and CDR2: SNHLY, FYNNEI. The trim removed 6 bases at V and 5 bases at J, leaving 10 bases unmatched. The CDR3 has 15 amino acids. For the CDR3, the DNA is TGTGCCAGCAGCGGGGACAGTGACCTCAACAATGAGCAGTTCTTC. Amino acid sequence: CASSGDSDLNNEQFF.

This chain uses TRBV5-4 with TRBJ2-5, with 7 bases identical to TRBD2. Germline V gives CDR1 SGHNT, CDR2 YYREEE (reference sequence). The CDR3 sequence is 16 residues long. V lost 4 bases, J lost 1 base, and 10 bases stayed unmatched. CDR3 residues: CASSPVPSGAQETQYF. CDR3 nucleotides: TGTGCCAGCAGCCCGGTTCCTAGCGGAGCCCAAGAGACCCAGTACTTC.

The chain carries TRBV4-1 and TRBJ2-7; D is unresolved. Germline assignment: CDR1 MGHRA and CDR2 YSYEKL. The CDR3 runs to 14 residues. V was shortened by 2 bases and J by 1 base, with 9 bases between the two germline ends. The DNA of the CDR3 is TGCGCCAGCAGCCAAACGGGTGCATCCTACGAGCAGTACTTC. Its translation: CASSQTGASYEQYF.

The chain joins TRBV28 to TRBJ1-4, with D possibly TRBD1 on 6 matching bases. There are 19 residues in the CDR3. Between the trimmed V and J ends, which lost 3 bases and 4 bases, there was a span of 24 bases. Germline-derived CDR1 and CDR2 are MDHEN and SYDVKM. CDR3: CASSFLPDRLMGSNEKLFF. CDR3 coding DNA: TGTGCCAGCAGTTTCTTGCCAGACAGGCTCATGGGGAGTAATGAAAAACTGTTTTTT.

This sequence joins TRBV6-5 and TRBJ1-2; 7 bases are shared with TRBD1. Germline CDR1 is MNHEY and CDR2 is SVGAGI. The CDR3 has 14 residues. V lost 8 bases to trimming and J lost 3 bases; unmatched junction nucleotides: 9. The CDR3 bases are TGTGCCAGCTGCTTGACAGGGTACGACTATGGCTACACCTTC. Translating it yields CASCLTGYDYGYTF.

For the CDR3, the DNA is TGTGCCAGCAGCCCGGGACTAGCGGCGGGGAATGAGCAGTTCTTC. Translated, it gives CASSPGLAAGNEQFF. The V and J genes are TRBV6-4 and TRBJ2-1; TRBD2 aligns across 11 bases. The CDR3 is 15 residues long. Germline V gene sequence: CDR1 MRHNA, CDR2 SNTAGT. The V segment lost 6 bases and the J segment 7 bases; nucleotides outside the gene matches: 8.

The chain links TRBV6-5 to TRBJ2-2; 12 bases are shared with TRBD2. CDR3 length: 15 amino acids. The V segment lost 6 bases and the J segment 6 bases; nucleotides outside the gene matches: 5. CDR1 is MNHEY and CDR2 is SVGAGI in the germline V gene. This CDR3 is CASRGLAGGAGELFF. CDR3 DNA sequence: TGTGCCAGCAGGGGCCTAGCGGGAGGGGCCGGGGAGCTGTTTTTT.

The chain employs TRBV6-1 and TRBJ2-2, with 7 bases lining up with TRBD2. This CDR3 spans 14 amino acids. With V trimmed by 11 bases and J by 3 bases, 9 bases remained unmatched. Germline lookup yields CDR1 MNHNS and CDR2 SASEGT. The CDR3 sequence is CAGGRESHTGELFF. The CDR3 DNA is TGTGCCGGAGGGCGGGAGTCCCACACCGGGGAGCTGTTTTTT.

Here the CDR3 reads CASTPYRDGTEAFF. CDR3 in DNA: TGTGCCAGCACTCCCTACCGGGATGGGACTGAAGCTTTCTTT. This sequence joins TRBV28 and TRBJ1-1; D not resolved. V was cut by 7 bases and J by 5 bases, with 17 bases left in between. Per the germline V gene, CDR1 is MDHEN and CDR2 is SYDVKM. The CDR3 is 14 residues long.

The chain has TRBV7-8 and TRBJ1-1, with a weak D call TRBD1 (6 bases). This CDR3 spans 15 amino acids. Trimming took off 5 bases at V and 1 base at J, with 14 bases between the two ends. The V gene's germline CDR1 is SGHVS and CDR2 FQNEAQ. The CDR3 DNA is TGTGCCAGCAGCACCTACAGGGCATGGAACACTGAAGCTTTCTTT. Protein product: CASSTYRAWNTEAFF.

The CDR3 is CASSYSQTGSNQPQHF. The CDR3 nucleotides are TGTGCCAGCAGTTACTCACAAACAGGGAGCAATCAGCCCCAGCATTTT. The chain is built from TRBV6-6 and TRBJ1-5; a possible D gene is TRBD1 (6 bases). Germline V gene data show CDR1 as MNHNY and CDR2 as SVGAGI (reference sequence). This CDR3 has 16 amino acids. The ends were cut back, 0 bases at V and 1 base at J, with 10 bases in the middle.

This chain connects TRBV28 to TRBJ2-1; D perhaps matches TRBD2 (6 bases). CDR1 and CDR2 from the germline V gene are MDHEN and SYDVKM. V shed 7 bases and J shed 7 bases, with 20 bases lying between them. This CDR3 is 15 amino acids long. In DNA, the CDR3 is TGTGCCAGCAAGGGAGAGGCGGGGACGCGTAATGAGCAGTTCTTC. It encodes CASKGEAGTRNEQFF. Using reference TRBV28 and TRBJ2-1 for the parts outside the CDR3, the full variable domain is DVKVTQSSRYLVKRTGEKVFLECVQDMDHENMFWYRQDPGLGLRLIYFSYDVKMKEKGDIPEGYSVSREKKERFSLILESASTNQTSMYLCASKGEAGTRNEQFFGPGTRLTVL.

This sequence joins TRBV4-1 and TRBJ2-1, with 9 bases lining up with TRBD2. CDR3 length: 16 amino acids. Germline CDR1 is MGHRA and CDR2 is YSYEKL. With 4 bases clipped from V and 2 bases from J, the junction kept 6 bases outside the gene matches. The CDR3 sequence is CASSRAGGPAYNEQFF. CDR3 nucleotides: TGCGCCAGCAGCCGGGCGGGAGGGCCGGCCTACAATGAGCAGTTCTTC.

This clone was recorded only once. The chain uses TRBV5-4 and TRBJ1-2; 8 bases are a match to TRBD1. The junction had 8 bases not matched to a gene; V was cut back by 5 bases and J by 5 bases. The CDR3 spans 14 residues. Per germline, CDR1 SGHNT and CDR2 YYREEE (reference sequence). CDR3 residues: CASSSPGQDYGYTF. In DNA form, the CDR3 reads TGTGCCAGCAGTTCACCGGGACAGGATTATGGCTACACCTTC.

The chain is built from TRBV19 and TRBJ1-5; D is possibly TRBD1 (6 bases). V was cut by 7 bases and J by 1 base, with 11 bases left in between. CDR3 size: 14 residues. Looked up from germline, CDR1 is LNHDA and CDR2 is SQIVND (reference sequence). CDR3 loop: CASTPGHSNQPQHF. CDR3 in DNA: TGTGCCAGTACCCCGGGACACAGCAATCAGCCCCAGCATTTT.

A remark on this clone: Its ends do not fully match the called genes, so a read error is possible. This chain's CDR3 is CASSSETSGREQYF. CDR3 in DNA: TGCGCCAGCAGCTCGGAGACTAGCGGGAGGGAGCAGTACTTT. The J gene is TRBJ2-7, the V gene TRBV5-1; TRBD2 aligns across 14 bases. The CDR3 contains 14 residues. Germline V gene data show CDR1 as SGHRS and CDR2 as YFSETQ.

This clone is a singleton in its sample. The rearrangement uses TRBV5-1 and TRBJ2-5, with 7 bases aligning to TRBD1. Trimming took 0 bases from V and 2 from J; bases not matched to a gene: 7. This CDR3 region has 16 residues. Germline CDR1 reads SGHRS; CDR2 reads YFSETQ. The CDR3 sequence: CASSLGPQDRQETQYF. Here the CDR3 DNA reads TGCGCCAGCAGCTTGGGGCCCCAGGACAGGCAAGAGACCCAGTACTTC.

Turning to this clone: Compared with germline, one end of the junction differs, possibly owing to a read error. This chain links TRBV7-9 with TRBJ2-1, with 10 bases aligning to TRBD2. CDR1 is SEHNR, CDR2 FQNEAQ, per germline (reference sequence). The CDR3 is 16 amino acids. The CDR3 reads CSSSGSGRSSYNEQFF. DNA of the CDR3: TGTTCCAGCAGCGGTAGCGGGAGGTCCTCCTACAATGAGCAGTTCTTC.

This clone was seen just once. The J gene is TRBJ2-1, the V gene TRBV27, with TRBD1 matching 9 bases. The germline gives CDR1 MNHEY, CDR2 SMNVEV (reference sequence). The trim removed 5 bases at V and 6 bases at J, leaving 8 bases unmatched. The CDR3 is 15 residues long. CDR3 region: CASSPVPGQGNEQFF. DNA of the CDR3: TGTGCCAGCAGTCCTGTCCCGGGACAGGGCAATGAGCAGTTCTTC.

The chain couples TRBV21-1 to TRBJ1-1. TRBV21-1 is assigned pseudogene status. The CDR3 covers 16 residues. This CDR3 reads CASSKLDGGFDTEAFF. For the CDR3, the DNA is TGTGCCAGCAGCAAATTAGACGGGGGTTTTGACACTGAAGCTTTCTTT.

V and J are TRBV28 and TRBJ2-1; 11 nucleotides agree with TRBD1. Per the germline V gene, CDR1 is MDHEN and CDR2 is SYDVKM. V lost 4 bases and J lost 6; bases outside the gene matches: 8. This CDR3 has 16 residues. The CDR3 spells CASSSAGQGDFNEQFF. CDR3 nucleotides: TGTGCCAGCAGTTCCGCGGGACAGGGGGATTTCAATGAGCAGTTCTTC.